This T cell receptor (beta chain) was sequenced for a study of T-cell memory formation after mild COVID-19. A single record per CDR3 protein comes from TCRdb applying MiXCR to the 5' RACE reads. The repertoire holds about 150,000 distinct CDR3 sequences, with 5.5% to 7% as singletons. Whole-study findings and limits: Among clones peaking at day 37 in the second wave, SARS-CoV-2 specificity remained unconfirmed. The CD4+ clones that contracted clustered mainly within CM and EM, and the CD8+ clones concentrated in EMRA.

This clonotype was observed a few times. The antigen remains unidentified. CDR3 length: 15 amino acids. Per the germline V gene, CDR1 is MNHEY and CDR2 is SVGAGI. V trimming: 6 bases; J trimming: 7 bases; junction bases outside the gene matches: 5. The origin of this receptor is an adult woman who had mild COVID-19 (a few samples of this study predate the infection). Cell type and time point are not known. The chain links TRBV6-5 to TRBJ1-6; 11 bases fit TRBD1. Sequencing was done on a sample of PBMCs or a T cell subset sorted from them (not recorded which). CDR3 region: CASRAWDRGNSPLHF. The DNA for the CDR3 is TGTGCCAGCAGGGCCTGGGACAGGGGGAATTCACCCCTCCACTTT.